The 27 T cell receptor beta chains presented below share a single source sample, sequenced in a study of blood T cell repertoires in COVID-19. Measured with immunoSEQ multiplex PCR; TCRdb has only the in-frame clones, and not every one. The sample contains roughly 700,000 clones, just under 90% of which appear only once. Sequenced sample: peripheral blood. The source is a woman aged 18-30 years with acute or convalescent COVID-19.

CDR3 amino acids: CASSPVHGTSGEAFF. CDR3 nucleotides: TGTGCCAGCTCACCAGTACACGGGACAAGTGGTGAAGCTTTCTTT. The gene calls are TRBV18 and TRBJ1-1; a possible D gene is TRBD1 (6 bases). Deletions cut 2 bases from V and 7 bases from J, with 17 bases between. The CDR3 runs to 15 residues. Germline CDR1 is KGHSH and CDR2 is LQKENI.

The chain combines TRBV28 with TRBJ1-3, with D possibly TRBD1 on 6 matching bases. This CDR3 region has 17 residues. From germline, CDR1 is MDHEN and CDR2 SYDVKM. The V end was cut by 6 bases, the J end by 4 bases, with 22 bases between. The CDR3 loop is CASSATRNRATGNTIYF. DNA for the CDR3: TGTGCCAGCAGCGCTACCCGGAACAGGGCCACCGGAAACACCATATATTTT.

The gene calls are TRBV29-1 and TRBJ1-4, with 11 bases that match TRBD1. After removal of 6 bases from V and 8 bases from J, the junction contained 8 bases not matched to a gene. This CDR3 is built from 14 residues. Germline V gene data show CDR1 as SQVTM and CDR2 as ANQGSEA. The CDR3 protein is CSVRTGGEGEKLFF. The CDR3 DNA is TGCAGCGTCAGGACAGGGGGCGAGGGGGAAAAACTGTTTTTT. Complete variable domain (other parts from reference TRBV29-1 and TRBJ1-4): SAVISQKPSRDICQRGTSLTIQCQVDSQVTMMFWYRQQPGQSLTLIATANQGSEATYESGFVIDKFPISRPNLTFSTLTVSNMSPEDSSIYLCSVRTGGEGEKLFFGSGTQLSVL.

Only a few counts were recorded for this clone. V gene TRBV6-2 or TRBV6-3 combines with J gene TRBJ2-6, with D maybe TRBD1 (5 bases). The ends were cut back, 5 bases at V and 0 bases at J, with 8 bases in the middle. The CDR3 extends over 15 amino acids. CDR1 is MNHEY and CDR2 is SVGEGT in the germline V gene. The CDR3 DNA sequence: TGTGCCAGCAGTAAGGACATCTCTGGGGCCAACGTCCTGACTTTC. Translation gives CASSKDISGANVLTF.

The sample holds a few counts of this clone. The chain combines TRBV7-9 with TRBJ1-6, with D tentatively TRBD1 (5 bases). Germline CDR1 and CDR2: SEHNR and FQNEAQ (reference sequence). The V gene lost 5 bases and the J gene lost 7 bases, with 27 bases spanning the gap. The CDR3 loop spans 19 amino acids. The CDR3 region has the DNA TGTGCCAGCAGCCCTGGACCTTGGGGGGAGGGAGTCCTGAATTCACCCCTCCACTTT. The encoded protein is CASSPGPWGEGVLNSPLHF.

The chain recombines TRBV19 with TRBJ2-4; TRBD1 matches at 9 bases. Germline V gene lookup returns CDR1 LNHDA and CDR2 SQIVND (reference sequence). The CDR3 is 16 amino acids. The trim removed 9 bases at V and 3 bases at J, leaving 12 bases unmatched. The CDR3 is CASTPGQGFFKNIQYF. The CDR3 DNA is TGTGCCAGCACCCCGGGACAGGGATTTTTCAAAAACATTCAGTACTTC.

The chain links TRBV5-1 to TRBJ2-1; D is perhaps TRBD2 (6 bases). The germline gives CDR1 SGHRS, CDR2 YFSETQ. V was clipped by 5 bases and J by 9 bases, with 33 bases between them. CDR3 length: 19 residues. DNA for the CDR3: TGCGCCAGCAGACCTACCCCCCCCCGCGGGACTTCGACCTTTTCTGAGCAGTTCTTC. This sequence encodes CASRPTPPRGTSTFSEQFF.

The CDR3 region is CATSLNTGELFF. Here the CDR3 DNA reads TGTGCCACCAGTCTGAACACCGGGGAGCTGTTTTTT. V and J are TRBV24-1 and TRBJ2-2, with D uncertain. Trimming stripped 6 bases from V and 1 base from J, with 2 bases between. CDR1 and CDR2 from the germline V gene are KGHDR and SFDVKD. The CDR3 covers 12 residues.

V gene TRBV6-4 combines with J gene TRBJ2-2, with 8 bases matching TRBD2. This CDR3 contains 16 residues. Trimming removed 6 bases from V and 4 bases from J; junction bases left unmatched: 10. Germline values: CDR1 MRHNA, CDR2 SNTAGT. CDR3 residues: CASSPAGGGTTGELFF. CDR3 nucleotides: TGTGCCAGCAGCCCTGCTGGCGGGGGGACCACCGGGGAGCTGTTTTTT.

Here the CDR3 DNA reads TGTGCCTGGAGTGTACCGGCACGGCCACAGGTCCGCAATCAGCCCCAGCATTTT. It encodes CAWSVPARPQVRNQPQHF. The chain links TRBV30 to TRBJ1-5, with D possibly matching TRBD1 (5 bases). The CDR3 covers 18 residues. CDR1 GTSNPN and CDR2 SVGIG come from the germline V gene (reference sequence). V lost 0 bases and J 2 bases, leaving 20 bases between the germline ends.

The chain carries TRBV30 and TRBJ1-3, with D maybe TRBD1 (5 bases). This CDR3 comprises 14 residues. The V end was cut by 3 bases, the J end by 0 bases, with 9 bases between. Germline assignment: CDR1 GTSNPN and CDR2 SVGIG (reference sequence). The CDR3 region has the DNA TGTGCCTGGAGGGGGGGTTTCTCTGGAAACACCATATATTTT. It yields the protein CAWRGGFSGNTIYF.

This sequence joins TRBV5-1 and TRBJ2-2, with TRBD1 as a possible D gene (6 bases). Germline CDR1 is SGHRS and CDR2 is YFSETQ. The V end lost 4 bases, the J end lost 2 bases, and 12 bases lay between the germline ends. CDR3 length equals 15 residues. The CDR3 sequence is CASSDAGTNTGELFF. CDR3 nucleotide sequence: TGCGCCAGCAGCGATGCCGGGACAAACACCGGGGAGCTGTTTTTT.

This clone was detected ten times or more. The genes are TRBV7-8 and TRBJ2-7, with TRBD2 matching 14 bases. Looked up from germline, CDR1 is SGHVS and CDR2 is FQNEAQ. The CDR3 runs 17 residues. V was pared by 5 bases and J by 2 bases, with 8 bases of the junction left unmatched. Written as DNA, the CDR3 is TGTGCCAGCAGCAAGGGACTAGCGGGGGCTACCCCCTACGAGCAGTACTTC. Translated, it gives CASSKGLAGATPYEQYF. The full variable domain, in which reference TRBV7-8 and TRBJ2-7 provide the parts outside the CDR3, is GAGVSQSPRYKVAKRGQDVALRCDPISGHVSLFWYQQALGQGPEFLTYFQNEAQLDKSGLPSDRFFAERPEGSVSTLKIQRTQQEDSAVYLCASSKGLAGATPYEQYFGPGTRLTVT.

The CDR3 nucleotides read TGTGCCAGCAGTTTTAGCGGAATAAACACCGGGGAGCTGTTTTTT. This translates into CASSFSGINTGELFF. The J gene is TRBJ2-2, the V gene TRBV2; the D gene is possibly TRBD2 (6 bases). The CDR3 is 15 residues long. Germline V gene lookup returns CDR1 SNHLY and CDR2 FYNNEI. The V gene lost 5 bases and the J gene lost 2 bases, with 12 bases spanning the gap. Together with reference TRBV2 and TRBJ2-2, the CDR3 gives the full variable domain: EPEVTQTPSHQVTQMGQEVILRCVPISNHLYFYWYRQILGQKVEFLVSFYNNEISEKSEIFDDQFSVERPDGSNFTLKIRSTKLEDSAMYFCASSFSGINTGELFFGEGSRLTVL.

The chain uses TRBV19 and TRBJ1-2, with D possibly matching TRBD1 (5 bases). Germline CDR1 and CDR2: LNHDA and SQIVND (reference sequence). V was shortened by 7 bases and J by 4 bases, with 13 bases between the two germline ends. The CDR3 runs to 13 residues. CDR3 amino acids: CASNTDTGYGYTF. In DNA form, the CDR3 reads TGTGCCAGTAATACGGACACGGGCTATGGCTACACCTTC.

V is TRBV7-8 and J is TRBJ1-2; perhaps TRBD1 as D (6 bases). The CDR3 is 15 amino acids. Germline CDR1 is SGHVS and CDR2 is FQNEAQ. V shed 2 bases and J shed 0 bases, with 10 bases lying between them. The CDR3: CASSLSDRSNYGYTF. CDR3 nucleotides: TGTGCCAGCAGCTTATCGGACAGATCTAACTATGGCTACACCTTC.

The rearrangement joins TRBV19 to TRBJ1-1, with D maybe TRBD1 (5 bases). Trimming removed 3 bases from V and 4 bases from J, with 21 bases in between. Germline V gene lookup returns CDR1 LNHDA and CDR2 SQIVND (reference sequence). The CDR3 runs to 17 residues. The CDR3: CASSMEKYRDSATEAFF. In nucleotides, the CDR3 is TGTGCCAGTAGTATGGAAAAGTACCGGGACTCGGCCACTGAAGCTTTCTTT.

CDR3 coding DNA: TGTGCCAGCAGCCTGGGACAGACTACTCAGCCCCAGCATTTT. Its translation is CASSLGQTTQPQHF. The chain couples TRBV7-2 to TRBJ1-5; 7 bases line up with TRBD1. Unmatched junction bases numbered 7, after V lost 5 bases and J lost 6 bases. The CDR3 loop spans 14 amino acids. Germline V gene data show CDR1 as SGHTA and CDR2 as FQGNSA.

A single count supports this clone. This rearrangement joins TRBV5-1 to TRBJ1-2; 7 nucleotides agree with TRBD1. In germline, CDR1 is SGHRS, CDR2 YFSETQ. This CDR3 contains 17 residues. V gave up 4 bases and J gave up 0 bases; unmatched junction bases: 12. Here the CDR3 DNA reads TGCGCCAGCAGCGCCAGGGTTGGACAGGCCCCTAACTATGGCTACACCTTC. This sequence encodes CASSARVGQAPNYGYTF.

This clone was observed once. The chain combines TRBV3-1 (or the pseudogene TRBV3-2) with TRBJ1-2, with D possibly matching TRBD1 (6 bases). The V and J ends lost 0 bases and 8 bases respectively, with 16 bases between them. In germline, CDR1 is LGHDT, CDR2 YNNKEL (reference sequence). The CDR3 runs 15 residues. The CDR3 sequence is CASSQDLVRGFGYTF. CDR3 sequence (DNA): TGTGCCAGCAGCCAAGATCTAGTCAGGGGATTCGGCTACACCTTC.

The V gene is TRBV5-1, the J gene TRBJ1-4, with TRBD1 as a possible D gene (5 bases). Trimming removed 5 bases from V and 7 bases from J, with 21 bases in between. This CDR3 region has 16 residues. CDR1 and CDR2 (germline): SGHRS, YFSETQ. The CDR3 protein is CASRRGGDPEGEKLFF. CDR3 in DNA: TGCGCCAGCAGACGGGGGGGTGACCCCGAGGGTGAAAAACTGTTTTTT. Full variable domain (remainder filled in from reference TRBV5-1 and TRBJ1-4): KAGVTQTPRYLIKTRGQQVTLSCSPISGHRSVSWYQQTPGQGLQFLFEYFSETQRNKGNFPGRFSGRQFSNSRSEMNVSTLELGDSALYLCASRRGGDPEGEKLFFGSGTQLSVL.

The chain recombines TRBV7-2 with TRBJ1-5; 7 bases agree with TRBD1. The CDR3 sequence is 14 residues long. Germline trimming cut 7 bases from V and 0 bases from J; bases unmatched to any gene: 3. CDR1 is SGHTA, CDR2 FQGNSA, per germline. CDR3 nucleotide sequence: TGTGCCAGCACCCAGGGGGGTAGCAATCAGCCCCAGCATTTT. Its protein product is CASTQGGSNQPQHF.

CDR3 loop: CASSTTSGGQETQYF. In DNA form, the CDR3 reads TGTGCCAGCAGCACGACTAGCGGCGGCCAAGAGACCCAGTACTTC. The chain employs TRBV7-9 and TRBJ2-5; 9 bases agree with TRBD2. Trimming at V came to 5 bases and at J to 1 base, leaving 5 bases not matched to a gene. The V gene's germline CDR1 is SEHNR and CDR2 FQNEAQ (reference sequence). The CDR3 length is 15 residues.

V is TRBV5-1 and J is TRBJ1-2; 7 bases map to TRBD1. Trimming at V came to 1 base and at J to 4 bases, leaving 4 bases not matched to a gene. The length of the CDR3 is 14 residues. Per the germline V gene, CDR1 is SGHRS and CDR2 is YFSETQ. CDR3 DNA: TGCGCCAGCAGCTTGAGAGGGGGCGCCTATGGCTACACCTTC. This codes for CASSLRGGAYGYTF.

The chain has TRBV3-1 (or the pseudogene TRBV3-2) and TRBJ2-7, with TRBD1 matching over 8 bases. Trimming took 4 bases from V and 1 from J; bases not matched to a gene: 6. Germline V gives CDR1 LGHDT, CDR2 YNNKEL (reference sequence). There are 15 residues in the CDR3. Here the CDR3 reads CASSPPGQVSYEQYF. CDR3 DNA sequence: TGTGCCAGCAGCCCGCCGGGACAGGTATCCTACGAGCAGTACTTC.

In nucleotides, the CDR3 is TGCGCCAGCAGCTTGGACGGGCGGGGGCGAAGCGGGGAGCTGTTTTTT. Protein sequence: CASSLDGRGRSGELFF. This sequence joins TRBV5-1 and TRBJ2-2, with D perhaps matching TRBD2 (7 bases). V lost 0 bases and J 7 bases, leaving 16 bases between the germline ends. The CDR3 covers 16 residues. The germline V gene encodes CDR1 SGHRS and CDR2 YFSETQ.

This rearrangement joins TRBV5-6 to TRBJ1-1; possible D gene TRBD1, 5 bases. V lost 3 bases and J lost 3, with 15 bases in between. The CDR3 covers 15 residues. Germline assignment: CDR1 SGHDT and CDR2 YYEEEE. This CDR3 is CASSWRGEGYTEAFF. For the CDR3, the DNA is TGTGCCAGCAGCTGGCGGGGGGAAGGGTACACTGAAGCTTTCTTT. Filled out from reference TRBV5-6 and TRBJ1-1, the complete variable domain reads DAGVTQSPTHLIKTRGQQVTLRCSPKSGHDTVSWYQQALGQGPQFIFQYYEEEERQRGNFPDRFSGHQFPNYSSELNVNALLLGDSALYLCASSWRGEGYTEAFFGQGTRLTVV.